One and the same sample provided the 28 T cell receptor beta chains below, sequenced in a study of T cells in Graves' hyperthyroidism and ophthalmopathy. RNA transcripts were the template for amplifying TCR beta CDR3 regions. First-round RT-PCR with HTBI primers amplified the TCR CDR3 region. TCRdb reprocessed the multiplex PCR reads via MiXCR and lists one record per CDR3 protein. The table includes about 500,000 distinct CDR3 sequences, 17% detected once. The sequenced material came from blood. Receptor source: a woman aged 18-30 years with Graves' ophthalmopathy.

In this sample, this clonotype turned up many times. The chain employs TRBV7-8 and TRBJ2-3; 13 bases are a match to TRBD2. The CDR3 runs 19 residues. The germline V gene has CDR1 SGHVS and CDR2 FQNEAQ. V lost 3 bases, J lost 3 bases, and 12 bases stayed unmatched. The CDR3 loop reads CASSFGTSGRAVDTDTQYF. In DNA form, the CDR3 reads TGTGCCAGCAGCTTCGGCACTAGCGGGAGGGCCGTGGATACAGATACGCAGTATTTT.

This clonotype was seen ten or more times. The V and J genes are TRBV28 and TRBJ2-7; weak D call: TRBD1 (6 bases). V was pared by 1 base and J by 6 bases, with 13 bases between. This CDR3 is 14 amino acids long. Germline-derived CDR1 and CDR2 are MDHEN and SYDVKM. DNA of the CDR3: TGTGCCAGCAGTTTATCGGCCAGGGGTGGCGAGCAGTACTTC. Protein: CASSLSARGGEQYF.

This clonotype was observed many times. J is TRBJ1-5 and V is TRBV6-1; D uncertain. The ends were cut back, 1 base at V and 2 bases at J, with 6 bases in the middle. Germline V gene sequence: CDR1 MNHNS, CDR2 SASEGT. This CDR3 is built from 14 residues. This chain's CDR3 is CASSEDGGNQPQHF. CDR3 in DNA: TGTGCCAGCAGTGAAGATGGGGGCAATCAGCCCCAGCATTTT.

This clonotype came up many times. This chain's CDR3 is CASSYGRTLLNTEAFF. CDR3 sequence (DNA): TGTGCCAGCAGTTACGGCCGGACACTTCTGAACACTGAAGCTTTCTTT. V usage is TRBV6-5 and J usage is TRBJ1-1; D possibly corresponds to TRBD1 (5 bases). The germline V gene has CDR1 MNHEY and CDR2 SVGAGI. This CDR3 is built from 16 residues. V was cut by 2 bases and J by 0 bases, with 13 bases left in between.

CDR3 amino acids: CASSDGSSGNTIYF. CDR3 DNA sequence: TGCGCCAGCAGCGACGGTTCCTCTGGAAACACCATATATTTT. The chain employs TRBV5-1 and TRBJ1-3, with no clear D. V was shortened by 4 bases and J by 0 bases, with 8 bases between the two germline ends. Germline CDR1 SGHRS, CDR2 YFSETQ. This CDR3 contains 14 residues.

The chain carries TRBV4-3 and TRBJ2-1; 7 bases line up with TRBD2. This CDR3 is built from 15 residues. With V trimmed by 4 bases and J by 3 bases, 6 bases remained unmatched. Germline lookup yields CDR1 LGHNA and CDR2 YSLEER. In nucleotides, the CDR3 is TGCGCCAGCAGCCCTAGGGTAGCGGGCTACAATGAGCAGTTCTTC. This gives the protein CASSPRVAGYNEQFF.

There are many counts of this clonotype. The chain uses TRBV20-1 and TRBJ2-7, with 8 bases identical to TRBD2. CDR1 is DFQATT, CDR2 SNEGSKA, per germline (reference sequence). V lost 0 bases to trimming and J lost 3 bases; unmatched junction nucleotides: 7. This CDR3 has 15 amino acids. In DNA form, the CDR3 reads TGCAGTGCTAGAGATTTCCAGCGGGGGTTCTACGAGCAGTACTTC. Translation gives CSARDFQRGFYEQYF.

This sequence joins TRBV18 and TRBJ1-2; 7 nucleotides line up with TRBD1. V was pared by 3 bases and J by 2 bases, with 3 bases of the junction left unmatched. This CDR3 comprises 14 residues. Germline-derived CDR1 and CDR2 are KGHSH and LQKENI. The CDR3 region is CASSPTGINYGYTF. The CDR3 nucleotides read TGTGCCAGCTCACCGACAGGGATAAACTATGGCTACACCTTC. Full variable domain (missing parts from reference TRBV18 and TRBJ1-2): NAGVMQNPRHLVRRRGQEARLRCSPMKGHSHVYWYRQLPEEGLKFMVYLQKENIIDESGMPKERFSAEFPKEGPSILRIQQVVRGDSAAYFCASSPTGINYGYTFGSGTRLTVV.

This clonotype was found many times. The chain combines TRBV27 with TRBJ2-3; TRBD1 or TRBD2 may be the D gene (6 bases each). Looked up from germline, CDR1 is MNHEY and CDR2 is SMNVEV (reference sequence). The CDR3 length is 16 residues. V lost 4 bases, J lost 0 bases, and 14 bases lay in between. Here the CDR3 DNA reads TGTGCCAGCAGTTCGTATACAGGGACTAGCACAGATACGCAGTATTTT. Protein product: CASSSYTGTSTDTQYF.

The CDR3: CSVQDSPSYEQYF. The CDR3 DNA reads TGCAGCGTCCAAGACTCGCCCTCCTACGAGCAGTACTTC. This rearrangement joins TRBV29-1 to TRBJ2-7; D gene unclear. Between the trimmed V and J ends, which lost 6 bases and 0 bases, there was a span of 12 bases. In germline, CDR1 is SQVTM, CDR2 ANQGSEA. CDR3 length equals 13 residues.

This clonotype was counted at least ten times. CDR3 in amino acids: CASSPSDRVSEAFF. CDR3 sequence (DNA): TGTGCCAGCAGCCCCTCGGACAGGGTATCTGAAGCTTTCTTT. The V gene is TRBV3-1, the J gene TRBJ1-1, with 8 bases lining up with TRBD1. CDR1 is LGHDT and CDR2 is YNNKEL in the germline V gene (reference sequence). V shed 4 bases and J 6 bases; nucleotides not matched to a gene: 7. The CDR3 sequence is 14 residues long. Filled out from reference TRBV3-1 and TRBJ1-1, the complete variable domain reads DTAVSQTPKYLVTQMGNDKSIKCEQNLGHDTMYWYKQDSKKFLKIMFSYNNKELIINETVPNRFSPKSPDKAHLNLHINSLELGDSAVYFCASSPSDRVSEAFFGQGTRLTVV.

The chain is built from TRBV28 and TRBJ1-2; weak D call: TRBD1 (5 bases). Trimming cost V 8 bases and J 0 bases, with 10 bases left between them. The CDR3 has 13 amino acids. Germline loops: CDR1 MDHEN, CDR2 SYDVKM. This CDR3 reads CASDDSTNYGYTF. Written as DNA, the CDR3 is TGTGCCAGCGATGACAGCACTAACTATGGCTACACCTTC.

This clonotype was recorded many times. V and J are TRBV7-2 and TRBJ2-2, with D unclear. The CDR3 contains 17 residues. Per germline, CDR1 SGHTA and CDR2 FQGNSA. V was shortened by 5 bases and J by 1 base, with 17 bases between the two germline ends. CDR3 sequence reads: CASSPAARQMNTGELFF. CDR3 nucleotides: TGTGCCAGCAGCCCGGCCGCCCGGCAGATGAACACCGGGGAGCTGTTTTTT.

There are a few counts of this clonotype. The gene calls are TRBV6-1 and TRBJ2-1, with 9 bases lining up with TRBD1. V dropped 3 bases and J dropped 4; count of bases not matched to a gene: 4. Germline lookup yields CDR1 MNHNS and CDR2 SASEGT. The CDR3 length is 15 residues. The CDR3 nucleotides read TGTGCCAGCAGTGATACGGACAGGGGTTACAATGAGCAGTTCTTC. It specifies CASSDTDRGYNEQFF.

This clonotype was counted many times. The CDR3 is CASSPQDLAGGSTYPYEQYF. CDR3 nucleotides: TGTGCCAGCAGCCCGCAGGACTTAGCGGGGGGCTCGACATATCCCTACGAGCAGTACTTC. This sequence joins TRBV3-1 and TRBJ2-7; 10 nucleotides agree with TRBD2. Germline V gene lookup returns CDR1 LGHDT and CDR2 YNNKEL (reference sequence). With 4 bases clipped from V and 2 bases from J, the junction kept 20 bases outside the gene matches. This CDR3 is 20 amino acids long.

In its sample, this clonotype was seen a few times. V usage is TRBV12-3 or TRBV12-4 and J usage is TRBJ2-7; no clear D gene. The CDR3 loop spans 11 amino acids. Trimming pared 5 bases from V and 6 bases from J, leaving 8 bases between. This CDR3 reads CASSKTSEQYF. For the CDR3, the DNA is TGTGCCAGCAGTAAGACCAGCGAGCAGTACTTC.

This clonotype was picked up many times. This chain joins TRBV2 and TRBJ2-7; TRBD1 matches at 8 bases. Germline lookup yields CDR1 SNHLY and CDR2 FYNNEI. J gave up 2 bases and V 8 bases, and 8 bases lay outside the gene matches. The CDR3 has 14 amino acids. The CDR3 DNA reads as TGTGCCAGCGGGCCCCGACAGGGGCCCTACGAGCAGTACTTC. Residues: CASGPRQGPYEQYF.

V usage is TRBV7-2 and J usage is TRBJ2-7, with D possibly called TRBD1 or TRBD2 (5 bases each). Germline V gene sequence: CDR1 SGHTA, CDR2 FQGNSA. CDR3 length: 14 residues. V shed 2 bases and J shed 6 bases, with 14 bases lying between them. The CDR3, as DNA: TGTGCCAGCAGCTTATTTGGGGGATTAGGCGAGCAGTACTTC. It encodes CASSLFGGLGEQYF.

This rearrangement joins TRBV10-3 to TRBJ1-4; TRBD1 agrees at 7 bases. The junction had 2 bases not matched to a gene; V was cut back by 5 bases and J by 8 bases. The CDR3 spans 12 residues. Germline CDR1 and CDR2: ENHRY and SYGVKD. The CDR3 loop is CAISMTGEKLFF. The CDR3 coding sequence is TGTGCCATCAGTATGACAGGGGAAAAACTGTTTTTT.

A word on this clonotype: A much more abundant neighbour one base away suggests this may be a read error. The V and J genes are TRBV14 and TRBJ2-7; perhaps TRBD1 as D (6 bases). The germline V and J ends were trimmed by 4 bases and 5 bases, with 6 bases remaining between them. CDR1 and CDR2 (germline): SGHDN, FVKESK. The CDR3 spans 11 residues. The chain's CDR3 is CASSRQDEQYF. In DNA, the CDR3 is TGTGCCAGCAGCCGACAGGACGAGCAGTACTTC.

This clonotype was observed at least ten times. The genes are TRBV4-1 and TRBJ1-4; D remains ambiguous. The germline CDR1 and CDR2 sequences are MGHRA and YSYEKL. Trimming left V 0 bases short and J 8 bases short, with 19 bases between. The CDR3 length is 17 residues. The CDR3 sequence: CASSQDPFAGEGEKLFF. DNA for the CDR3: TGCGCCAGCAGCCAAGATCCTTTCGCCGGGGAGGGCGAAAAACTGTTTTTT.

V usage is TRBV12-3 or TRBV12-4 and J usage is TRBJ1-2; D perhaps matches TRBD1 (5 bases). With 8 bases removed from V and 4 bases from J, the gap between germline ends came to 11 bases. The CDR3 is made up of 12 amino acids. The CDR3: CASLTGRYGYTF. In nucleotides, the CDR3 is TGTGCCAGCCTCACAGGCCGCTATGGCTACACCTTC.

This clonotype showed up just once. The V call is TRBV10-3, the J call TRBJ1-1; no firm D call. Germline CDR1 and CDR2: ENHRY and SYGVKD. Trimming cost V 3 bases and J 7 bases, with 18 bases left between them. CDR3 length equals 15 residues. CDR3 DNA: TGTGCCATCAGTGATGGGCCAGGATCCTCCCTTGAAGCTTTCTTT. This sequence encodes CAISDGPGSSLEAFF.

This clonotype was observed at least ten times. V is TRBV20-1 and J is TRBJ2-7, with no clear D. The CDR3 covers 13 residues. Between the trimmed V and J ends, which lost 8 bases and 0 bases, there was a span of 14 bases. The germline V gene has CDR1 DFQATT and CDR2 SNEGSKA (reference sequence). The CDR3 DNA follows: TGCAGTACTACTGATCATAGCTCCTACGAGCAGTACTTC. This sequence encodes CSTTDHSSYEQYF.

Many counts were recorded for this clonotype. The J gene is TRBJ1-3, the V gene TRBV30; no firm D call. This CDR3 is 12 amino acids long. Germline loops: CDR1 GTSNPN, CDR2 SVGIG (reference sequence). V lost 0 bases to trimming and J lost 8 bases, with 8 bases between them. CDR3 residues: CAWSVGRDTIYF. The CDR3 DNA reads as TGTGCCTGGAGTGTTGGTCGAGACACCATATATTTT.

The chain uses TRBV12-3 or TRBV12-4 and TRBJ1-3; 7 bases are a match to TRBD1. Trimming cost V 5 bases and J 0 bases; bases outside gene matches: 4. The CDR3 extends over 15 amino acids. The DNA for the CDR3 is TGTGCCAGCAGTCCGGGACAGTTCTCTGGAAACACCATATATTTT. Its translation: CASSPGQFSGNTIYF.

A few counts support this clonotype. In DNA, the CDR3 is TGTGCCGGCGGATCCCTACGGTCGTCCGGAGGCAATGAGCAGTTCTTC. Protein product: CAGGSLRSSGGNEQFF. The genes are TRBV13 and TRBJ2-1; possible D gene TRBD2, 5 bases. Germline assignment: CDR1 PRHDT and CDR2 FYEKMQ (reference sequence). The V gene lost 11 bases and the J gene lost 6 bases, with 26 bases spanning the gap. The CDR3 covers 16 residues.

This clonotype has ten or more counts. The chain joins TRBV18 to TRBJ2-7; no firm D call. With 0 bases removed from V and 3 bases from J, the gap between germline ends came to 6 bases. Per germline, CDR1 KGHSH and CDR2 LQKENI. This CDR3 comprises 13 residues. The DNA for the CDR3 is TGTGCCAGCTCACCACCCCCCAACTACGAGCAGTACTTC. Translated, it gives CASSPPPNYEQYF.